The source of this T cell receptor beta chain is a study of blood T cell repertoires in COVID-19. Background on the study: Acute-phase and convalescent COVID-19 samples originated in the United States, Italy and Spain. Nucleic acid was either cDNA or gDNA, and it came from T cells, B-cell-depleted T cells, or PBMCs.

The V gene's germline CDR1 is MNHEY and CDR2 SMNVEV (reference sequence). This CDR3 spans 11 amino acids. Trimming cost V 4 bases and J 8 bases, with 3 bases left between them. Authors' methods: Amplification of reference gene primers provided the estimated nucleated cell counts. Assay: immunoSEQ multiplex PCR; the TCRdb copy retains only in-frame clones and omits some. V and J calls and clone size are given by that table; D and trimming were obtained from the DNA. The sample lists nearly 350,000 clones, about nine tenths occurring once. Patients of the Seattle cohort, enrolled during active infection, were followed longitudinally.

V and J are TRBV27 and TRBJ1-6; no reliable D call. This sequence was found in a woman aged 50 to 60 with COVID-19, enrolled during active disease. Material: peripheral blood. CDR3 DNA: TGTGCCAGCAGTTCTTATTCACCCCTCCACTTT. Protein sequence: CASSSYSPLHF.